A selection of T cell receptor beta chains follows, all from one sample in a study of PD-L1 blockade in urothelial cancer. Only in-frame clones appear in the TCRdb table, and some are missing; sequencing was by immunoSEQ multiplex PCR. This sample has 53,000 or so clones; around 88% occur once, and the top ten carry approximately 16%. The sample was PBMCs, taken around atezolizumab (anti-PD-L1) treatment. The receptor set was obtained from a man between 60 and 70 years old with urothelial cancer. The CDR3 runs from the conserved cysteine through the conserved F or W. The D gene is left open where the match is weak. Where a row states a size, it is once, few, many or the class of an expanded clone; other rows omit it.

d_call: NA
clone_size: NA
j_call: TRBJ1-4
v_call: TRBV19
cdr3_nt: TGTGCCAGTACAGGGGACCCTAATGAAAAACTGTTTTTT
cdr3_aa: CASTGDPNEKLFF

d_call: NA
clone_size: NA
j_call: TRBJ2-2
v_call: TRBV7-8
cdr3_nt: TGTGCCAGCAGCTTGGACAGGAACACCGGGGAGCTGTTTTTT
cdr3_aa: CASSLDRNTGELFF

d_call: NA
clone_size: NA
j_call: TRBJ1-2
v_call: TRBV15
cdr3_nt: TGTGCCACCAGCAGGGAGTTCAGGGTAGACTATGGCTACACCTTC
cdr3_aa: CATSREFRVDYGYTF

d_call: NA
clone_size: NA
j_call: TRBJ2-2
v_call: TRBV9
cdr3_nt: TGTGCCAGCAGCATCCTGAGCACCGGGGAGCTGTTTTTT
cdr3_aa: CASSILSTGELFF

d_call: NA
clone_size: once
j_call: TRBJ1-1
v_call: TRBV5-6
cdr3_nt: TGTGCCAGCAGTACATCTTTTAACACTGAAGCTTTCTTT
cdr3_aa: CASSTSFNTEAFF

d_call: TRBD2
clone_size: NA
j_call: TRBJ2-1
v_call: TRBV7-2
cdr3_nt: TGTGCCAGCAGCTTAGCGCCAGCGGGAGGGCCCGGGGAGCAGTTCTTC
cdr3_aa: CASSLAPAGGPGEQFF

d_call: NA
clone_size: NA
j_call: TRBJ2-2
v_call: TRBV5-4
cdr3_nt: TGTGCCAGCAGTGGACATCTAGGCACCGGGGAGCTGTTTTTT
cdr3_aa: CASSGHLGTGELFF

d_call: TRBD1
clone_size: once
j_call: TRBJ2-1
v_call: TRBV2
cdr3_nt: TGTGCCAGCAAGCCGGGACAGAACAATGAGCAGTTCTTC
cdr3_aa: CASKPGQNNEQFF

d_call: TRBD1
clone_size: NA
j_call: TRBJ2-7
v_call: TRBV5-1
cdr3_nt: TGCGCCAGCAGCCCGACCCGACAGGGGGGACCAGACGAGCAGTACTTC
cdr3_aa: CASSPTRQGGPDEQYF

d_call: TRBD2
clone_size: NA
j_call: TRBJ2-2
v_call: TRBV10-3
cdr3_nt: TGTGCCACCGAAAGGTCTATGACTAGCGGGGGAATGAACACCGGGGAGCTGTTTTTT
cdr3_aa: CATERSMTSGGMNTGELFF

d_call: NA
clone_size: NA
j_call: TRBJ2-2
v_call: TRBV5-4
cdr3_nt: TGTGCCAGCACCCCCCGCGAGGGAGCCGGGGAGCTGTTTTTT
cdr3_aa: CASTPREGAGELFF

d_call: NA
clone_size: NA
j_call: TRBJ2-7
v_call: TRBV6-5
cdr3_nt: TGTGCCAGCAGTAACACTAAAGCCGAGCAGTACTTC
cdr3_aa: CASSNTKAEQYF

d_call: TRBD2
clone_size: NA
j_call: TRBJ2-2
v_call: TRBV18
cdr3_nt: TGTGCCAGCTCACGGCTAGCGGCCATGAACACCGGGGAGCTGTTTTTT
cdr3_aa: CASSRLAAMNTGELFF

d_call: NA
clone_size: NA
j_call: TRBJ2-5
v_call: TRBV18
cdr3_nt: TGTGCCAGCTCACCACCTATTCGGGATCGGGAGACCCAGTACTTC
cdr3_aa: CASSPPIRDRETQYF

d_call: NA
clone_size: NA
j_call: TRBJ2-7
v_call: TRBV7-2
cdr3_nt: TGTGCCAGCAGCTCCCATCTAGTTTATAGGGAGCAGTACTTC
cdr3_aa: CASSSHLVYREQYF

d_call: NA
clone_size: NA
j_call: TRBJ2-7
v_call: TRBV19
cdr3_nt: TGTGCCAGTAGTATAGATCTGTTGGGACTCGGGCAGTACTTC
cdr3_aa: CASSIDLLGLGQYF

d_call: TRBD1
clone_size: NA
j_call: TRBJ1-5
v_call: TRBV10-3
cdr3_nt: TGTGCCATCAGCCGACAGGGTCTGAACACTGCCCATTATAGCAATCAGCCCCAGCATTTT
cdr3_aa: CAISRQGLNTAHYSNQPQHF

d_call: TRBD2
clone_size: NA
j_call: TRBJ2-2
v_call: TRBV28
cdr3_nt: TGTGCCAGCAGTTCTAGCGGGATCTACACCGGGGAGCTGTTTTTT
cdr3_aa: CASSSSGIYTGELFF

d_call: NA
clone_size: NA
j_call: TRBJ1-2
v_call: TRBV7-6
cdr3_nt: TGTGCCAGCAGCTTCGGGGAATACTATGGCTACACCTTC
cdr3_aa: CASSFGEYYGYTF

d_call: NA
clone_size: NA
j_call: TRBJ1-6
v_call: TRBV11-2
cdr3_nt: TGTGCCAGCAGCTTAGGAGGGCTGAATTCACCCCTCCACTTT
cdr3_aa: CASSLGGLNSPLHF

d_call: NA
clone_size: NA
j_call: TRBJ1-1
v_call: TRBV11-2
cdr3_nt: TGTGCCAGCAGCTTATCCCCGGGGAGGGGGGAGGCTTTCTTT
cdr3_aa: CASSLSPGRGEAFF

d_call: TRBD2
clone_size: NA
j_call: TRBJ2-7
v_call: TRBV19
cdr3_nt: TGTGCCAGTAGTAACCGGGAGGCAGGCTACGAGCAGTACTTC
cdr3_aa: CASSNREAGYEQYF

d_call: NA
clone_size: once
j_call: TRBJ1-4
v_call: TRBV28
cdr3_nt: TGTGCCAGCAGTTTTGACAGGAATGAAAAACTGTTTTTT
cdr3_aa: CASSFDRNEKLFF

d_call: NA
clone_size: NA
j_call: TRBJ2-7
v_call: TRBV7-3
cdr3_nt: TGTGCCAGCAGCTTATCCAGGGGCTACGAGCAGTACTTC
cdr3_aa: CASSLSRGYEQYF

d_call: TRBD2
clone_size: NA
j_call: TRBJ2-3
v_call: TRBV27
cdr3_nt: TGTGCCAGCAGAAGTTCCGGGCGGGGGAGGGCAGATACGCAGTATTTT
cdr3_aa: CASRSSGRGRADTQYF

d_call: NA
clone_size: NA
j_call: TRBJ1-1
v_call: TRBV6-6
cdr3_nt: TGTGCCAGCAGTGGAGTTTGGACAGAGAACACTGAAGCTTTCTTT
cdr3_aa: CASSGVWTENTEAFF

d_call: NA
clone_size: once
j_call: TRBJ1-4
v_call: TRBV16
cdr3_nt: TGTGCCAGCAGAGGGGCAACTAATGAAAAACTGTTTTTT
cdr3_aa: CASRGATNEKLFF

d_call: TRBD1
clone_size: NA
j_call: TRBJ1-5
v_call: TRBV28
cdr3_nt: TGTGCCAGCAGTTTTCTACAGGGGGTGGGTCAGCCCCAGCATTTT
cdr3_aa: CASSFLQGVGQPQHF

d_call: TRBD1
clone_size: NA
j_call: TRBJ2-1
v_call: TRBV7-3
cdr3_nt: TGTGCCAGCAGCTGGGGTGACAGGGGGCAGGGCAATGAGCAGTTCTTC
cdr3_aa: CASSWGDRGQGNEQFF

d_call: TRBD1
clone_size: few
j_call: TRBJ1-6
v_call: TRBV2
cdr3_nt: TGTGCCAGCAGACCTGAGAGGACAGGGAGCACGAAGTCACCCCTCCACTTT
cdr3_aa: CASRPERTGSTKSPLHF

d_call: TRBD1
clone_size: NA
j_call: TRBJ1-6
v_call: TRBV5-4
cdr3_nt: TGTGCCAGCAGCTTGGCCACGACAGGGGATTCACCCCTCCACTTT
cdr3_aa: CASSLATTGDSPLHF